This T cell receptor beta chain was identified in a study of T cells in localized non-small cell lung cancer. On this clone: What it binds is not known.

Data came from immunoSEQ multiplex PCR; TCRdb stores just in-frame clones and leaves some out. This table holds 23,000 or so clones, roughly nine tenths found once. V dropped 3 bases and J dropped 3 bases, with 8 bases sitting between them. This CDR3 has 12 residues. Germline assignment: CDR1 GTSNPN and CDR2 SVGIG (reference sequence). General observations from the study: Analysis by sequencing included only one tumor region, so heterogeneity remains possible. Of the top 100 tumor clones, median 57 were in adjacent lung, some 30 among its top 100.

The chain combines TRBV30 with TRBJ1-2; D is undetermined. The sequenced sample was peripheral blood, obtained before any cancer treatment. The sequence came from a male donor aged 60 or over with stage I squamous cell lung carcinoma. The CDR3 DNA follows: TGTGCCTGGAGCGCTAAAGACTATGGCTACACCTTC. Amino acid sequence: CAWSAKDYGYTF.